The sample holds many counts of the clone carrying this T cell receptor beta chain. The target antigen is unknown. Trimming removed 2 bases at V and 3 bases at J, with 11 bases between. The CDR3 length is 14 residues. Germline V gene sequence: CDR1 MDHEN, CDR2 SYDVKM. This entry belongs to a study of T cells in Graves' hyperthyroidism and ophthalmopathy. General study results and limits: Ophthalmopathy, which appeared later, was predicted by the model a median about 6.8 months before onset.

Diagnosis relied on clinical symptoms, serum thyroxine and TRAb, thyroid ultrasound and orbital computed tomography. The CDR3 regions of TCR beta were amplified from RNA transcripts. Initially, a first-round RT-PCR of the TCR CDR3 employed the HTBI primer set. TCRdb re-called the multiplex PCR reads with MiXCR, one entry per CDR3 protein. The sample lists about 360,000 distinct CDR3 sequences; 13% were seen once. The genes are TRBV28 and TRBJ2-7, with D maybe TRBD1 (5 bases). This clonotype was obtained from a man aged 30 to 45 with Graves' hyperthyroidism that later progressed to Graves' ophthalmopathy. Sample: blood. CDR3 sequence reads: CASSLGLGRYEQYF. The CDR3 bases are TGTGCCAGCAGTTTAGGGCTGGGGCGCTACGAGCAGTACTTC.